This T cell receptor (beta chain) was identified in a study of cytomegalovirus exposure and HLA in healthy donors. Study-level points and caveats: Previous analysis showed most TCR beta V segments were productive about 87% or about 30% of the time. Sequencing depth across donors, presence/absence analyses assumed, was roughly uniform. Within a later analysis, the majority of CMV-associated TCR beta chains appeared HLA-restricted.

PCR was performed using 60 Vbeta and 13 Jbeta primers. Produced via immunoSEQ multiplex PCR; TCRdb's table is partial and in-frame only. The table lists roughly 180,000 clones, approximately 80% of them singletons. On this clone itself: Its antigen is undetermined.

Sequenced: PBMCs. The source of this sequence is a woman aged 18 to 35 in good health and CMV-seropositive.

CDR3 protein: CASSSPGGDRKAFF. For the CDR3, the DNA is TGTGCCAGCAGTTCCCCCGGCGGGGACAGGAAAGCTTTCTTT. The rearrangement links TRBV28 to TRBJ1-1, with TRBD1 matching over 8 bases. Trimming at V came to 4 bases and at J to 9 bases, leaving 10 bases not matched to a gene. CDR1 MDHEN and CDR2 SYDVKM come from the germline V gene. CDR3 length: 14 amino acids. Using reference TRBV28 and TRBJ1-1 for the parts outside the CDR3, the full variable domain is DVKVTQSSRYLVKRTGEKVFLECVQDMDHENMFWYRQDPGLGLRLIYFSYDVKMKEKGDIPEGYSVSREKKERFSLILESASTNQTSMYLCASSSPGGDRKAFFGQGTRLTVV.